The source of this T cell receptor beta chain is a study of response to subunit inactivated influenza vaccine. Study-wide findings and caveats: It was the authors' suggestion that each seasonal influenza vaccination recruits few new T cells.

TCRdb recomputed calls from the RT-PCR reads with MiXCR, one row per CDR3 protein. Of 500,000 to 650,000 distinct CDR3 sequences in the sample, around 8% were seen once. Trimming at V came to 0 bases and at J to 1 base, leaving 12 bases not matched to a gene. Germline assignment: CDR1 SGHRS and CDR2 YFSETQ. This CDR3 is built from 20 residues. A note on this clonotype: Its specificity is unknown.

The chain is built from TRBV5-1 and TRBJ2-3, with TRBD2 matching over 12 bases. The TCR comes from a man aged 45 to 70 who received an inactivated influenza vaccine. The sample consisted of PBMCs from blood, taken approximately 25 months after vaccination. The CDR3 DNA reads TGCGCCAGCAGCTTGGCCCAACTAGCGGGAGGTTCGCGGGGCACAGATACGCAGTATTTT. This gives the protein CASSLAQLAGGSRGTDTQYF.